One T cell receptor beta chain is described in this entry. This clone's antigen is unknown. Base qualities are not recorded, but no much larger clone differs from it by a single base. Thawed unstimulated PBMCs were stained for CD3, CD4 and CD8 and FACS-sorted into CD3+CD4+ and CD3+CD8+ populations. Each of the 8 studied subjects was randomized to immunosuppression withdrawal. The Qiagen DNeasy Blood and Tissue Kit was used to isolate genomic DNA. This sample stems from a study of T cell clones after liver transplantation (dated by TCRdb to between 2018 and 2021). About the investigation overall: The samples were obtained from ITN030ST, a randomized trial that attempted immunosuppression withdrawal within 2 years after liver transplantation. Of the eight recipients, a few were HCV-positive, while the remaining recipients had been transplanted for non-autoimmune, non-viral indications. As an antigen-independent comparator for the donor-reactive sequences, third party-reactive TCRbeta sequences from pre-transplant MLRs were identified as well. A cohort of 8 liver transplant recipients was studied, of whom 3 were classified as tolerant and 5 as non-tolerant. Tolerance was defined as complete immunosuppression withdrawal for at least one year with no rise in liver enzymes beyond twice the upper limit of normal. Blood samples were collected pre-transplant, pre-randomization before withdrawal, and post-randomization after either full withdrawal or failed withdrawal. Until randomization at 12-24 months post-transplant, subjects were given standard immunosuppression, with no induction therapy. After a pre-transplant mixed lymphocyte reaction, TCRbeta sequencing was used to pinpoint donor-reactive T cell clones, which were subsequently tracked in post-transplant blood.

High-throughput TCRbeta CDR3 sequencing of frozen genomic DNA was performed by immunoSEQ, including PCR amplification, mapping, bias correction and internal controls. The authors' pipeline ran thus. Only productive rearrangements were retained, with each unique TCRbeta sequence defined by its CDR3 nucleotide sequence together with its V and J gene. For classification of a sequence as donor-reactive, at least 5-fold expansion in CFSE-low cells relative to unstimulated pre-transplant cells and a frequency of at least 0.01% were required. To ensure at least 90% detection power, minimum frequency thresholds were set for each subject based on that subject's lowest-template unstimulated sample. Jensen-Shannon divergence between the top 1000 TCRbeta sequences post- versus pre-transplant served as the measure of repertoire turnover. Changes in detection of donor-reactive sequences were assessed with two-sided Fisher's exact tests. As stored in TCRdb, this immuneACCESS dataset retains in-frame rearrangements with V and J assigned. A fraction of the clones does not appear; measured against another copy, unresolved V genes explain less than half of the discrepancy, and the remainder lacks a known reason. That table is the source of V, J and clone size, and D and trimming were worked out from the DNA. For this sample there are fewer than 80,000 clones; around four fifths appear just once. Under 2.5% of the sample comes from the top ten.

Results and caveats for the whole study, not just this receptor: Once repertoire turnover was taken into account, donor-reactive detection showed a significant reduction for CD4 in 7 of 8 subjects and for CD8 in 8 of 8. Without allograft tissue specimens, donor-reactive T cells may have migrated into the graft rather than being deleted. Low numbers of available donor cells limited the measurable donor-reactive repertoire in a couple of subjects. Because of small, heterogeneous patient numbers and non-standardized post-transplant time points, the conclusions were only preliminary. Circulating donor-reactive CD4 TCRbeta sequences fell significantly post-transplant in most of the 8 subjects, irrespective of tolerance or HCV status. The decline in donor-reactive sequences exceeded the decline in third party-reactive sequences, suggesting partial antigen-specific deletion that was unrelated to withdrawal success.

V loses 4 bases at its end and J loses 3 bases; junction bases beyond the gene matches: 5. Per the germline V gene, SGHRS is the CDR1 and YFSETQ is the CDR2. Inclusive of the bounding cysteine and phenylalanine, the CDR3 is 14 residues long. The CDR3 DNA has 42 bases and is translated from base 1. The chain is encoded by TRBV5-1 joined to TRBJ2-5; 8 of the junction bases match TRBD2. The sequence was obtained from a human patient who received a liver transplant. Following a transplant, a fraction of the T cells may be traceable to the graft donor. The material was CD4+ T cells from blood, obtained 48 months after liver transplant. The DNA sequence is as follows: TGCGCCAGCAGCACTCCGGGACTAGAAGAGACCCAGTACTTC. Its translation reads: CASSTPGLEETQYF.